The clone carrying this T cell receptor (beta chain) showed up just once. The CDR3 is made up of 16 amino acids. Germline V gene data show CDR1 as SGDLS and CDR2 as YYNGEE. Trimming removed 0 bases from V and 1 base from J, with 8 bases in between. The data derive from a study of blood T cell repertoires in COVID-19. Study-level background: The samples span acute and convalescent COVID-19 from the United States, Italy and Spain.

Authors' processing steps: Amplification from reference gene primers served as the basis for estimated nucleated cell counts. Only in-frame clones appear in the TCRdb table, and some are missing; sequencing was by immunoSEQ multiplex PCR. The DNA gave D and trimming, while V, J and clone size come from that table. The sample has approximately 150,000 clones, 82% seen once; the top ten hold roughly 9.1%. The chain has TRBV9 and TRBJ1-6; D is unresolved. This clonotype was obtained from a woman in her sixties or seventies with acute or convalescent COVID-19. Source material: peripheral blood. The DNA for the CDR3 is TGTGCCAGCAGCGTAGGAGGGAGGTCCTATAATTCACCCCTCCACTTT. Amino acid sequence: CASSVGGRSYNSPLHF.